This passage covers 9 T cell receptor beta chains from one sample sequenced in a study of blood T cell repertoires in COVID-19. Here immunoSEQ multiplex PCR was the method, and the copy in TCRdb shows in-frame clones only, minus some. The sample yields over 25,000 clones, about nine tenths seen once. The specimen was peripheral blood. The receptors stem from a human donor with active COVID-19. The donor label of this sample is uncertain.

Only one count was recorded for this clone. The CDR3 DNA follows: TGTGCCAGCAGCCAAGGGACAGCCTACACCTTC. It yields the protein CASSQGTAYTF. The chain uses TRBV3-1 (or the pseudogene TRBV3-2) and TRBJ1-2, with TRBD1 as a possible D gene (6 bases). The CDR3 runs 11 residues. Germline V gene lookup returns CDR1 LGHDT and CDR2 YNNKEL (reference sequence). The V and J ends lost 1 base and 10 bases respectively, with 7 bases between them.

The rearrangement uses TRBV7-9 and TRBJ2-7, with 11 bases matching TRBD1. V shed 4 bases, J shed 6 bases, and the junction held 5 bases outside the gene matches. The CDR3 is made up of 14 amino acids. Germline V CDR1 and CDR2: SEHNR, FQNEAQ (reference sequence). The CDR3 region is CASSSAGTGGEQYF. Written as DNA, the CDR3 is TGTGCCAGCAGCTCCGCCGGGACAGGGGGCGAGCAGTACTTC. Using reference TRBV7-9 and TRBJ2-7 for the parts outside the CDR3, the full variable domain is DTGVSQNPRHKITKRGQNVTFRCDPISEHNRLYWYRQTLGQGPEFLTYFQNEAQLEKSRLLSDRFSAERPKGSFSTLEIQRTEQGDSAMYLCASSSAGTGGEQYFGPGTRLTVT.

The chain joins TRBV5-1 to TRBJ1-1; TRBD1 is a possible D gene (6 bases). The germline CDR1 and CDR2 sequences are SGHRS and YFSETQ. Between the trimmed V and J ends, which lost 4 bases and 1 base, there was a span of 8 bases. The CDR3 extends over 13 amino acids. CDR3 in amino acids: CASSAQGNTEAFF. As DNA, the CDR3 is TGCGCCAGCAGCGCACAGGGGAACACTGAAGCTTTCTTT.

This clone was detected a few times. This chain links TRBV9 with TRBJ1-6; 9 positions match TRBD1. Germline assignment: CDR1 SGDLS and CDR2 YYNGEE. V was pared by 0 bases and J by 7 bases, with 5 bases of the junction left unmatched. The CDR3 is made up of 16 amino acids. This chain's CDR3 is CASSVGQGGGNSPLHF. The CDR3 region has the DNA TGTGCCAGCAGCGTAGGACAGGGGGGAGGAAATTCACCCCTCCACTTT.

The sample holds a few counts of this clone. Written as DNA, the CDR3 is TGTGCCAGCAGGCCCACCATCGGGGTTTTTTACGAGCAGTACTTC. This codes for CASRPTIGVFYEQYF. This chain uses TRBV6-5 with TRBJ2-7, with D possibly being TRBD2 (5 bases). Germline assignment: CDR1 MNHEY and CDR2 SVGAGI. The ends were cut back, 6 bases at V and 4 bases at J, with 19 bases in the middle. This CDR3 is 15 amino acids long.

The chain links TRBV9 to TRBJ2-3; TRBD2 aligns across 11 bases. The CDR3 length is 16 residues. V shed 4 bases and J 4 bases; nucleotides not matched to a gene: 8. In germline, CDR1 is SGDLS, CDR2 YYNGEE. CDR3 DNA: TGTGCCAGCAGCATCTTAGCGGGGGGGCCGCCAGATACGCAGTATTTT. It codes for CASSILAGGPPDTQYF. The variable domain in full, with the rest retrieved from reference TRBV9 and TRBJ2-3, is DSGVTQTPKHLITATGQRVTLRCSPRSGDLSVYWYQQSLDQGLQFLIQYYNGEERAKGNILERFSAQQFPDLHSELNLSSLELGDSALYFCASSILAGGPPDTQYFGPGTRLTVL.

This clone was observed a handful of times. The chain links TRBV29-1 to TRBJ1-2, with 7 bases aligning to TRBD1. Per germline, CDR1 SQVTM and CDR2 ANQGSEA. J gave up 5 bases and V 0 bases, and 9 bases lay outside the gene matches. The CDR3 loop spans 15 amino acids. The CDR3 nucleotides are TGCAGCGTTGAAGATCGGCATCCAGGGGGTTATGGCTACACCTTC. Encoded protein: CSVEDRHPGGYGYTF.

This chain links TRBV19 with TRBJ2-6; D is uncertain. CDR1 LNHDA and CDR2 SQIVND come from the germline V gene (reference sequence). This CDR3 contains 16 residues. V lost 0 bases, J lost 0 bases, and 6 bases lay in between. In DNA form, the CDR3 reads TGTGCCAGTAGTATAGACTGGGCCTCTGGGGCCAACGTCCTGACTTTC. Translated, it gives CASSIDWASGANVLTF.

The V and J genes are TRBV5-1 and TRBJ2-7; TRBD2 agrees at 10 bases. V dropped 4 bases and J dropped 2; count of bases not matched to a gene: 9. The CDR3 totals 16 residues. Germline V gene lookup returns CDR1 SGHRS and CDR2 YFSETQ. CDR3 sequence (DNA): TGCGCCAGCAGCGCGAGCGGGGGGGGTCCTCCCTACGAGCAGTACTTC. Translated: CASSASGGGPPYEQYF.